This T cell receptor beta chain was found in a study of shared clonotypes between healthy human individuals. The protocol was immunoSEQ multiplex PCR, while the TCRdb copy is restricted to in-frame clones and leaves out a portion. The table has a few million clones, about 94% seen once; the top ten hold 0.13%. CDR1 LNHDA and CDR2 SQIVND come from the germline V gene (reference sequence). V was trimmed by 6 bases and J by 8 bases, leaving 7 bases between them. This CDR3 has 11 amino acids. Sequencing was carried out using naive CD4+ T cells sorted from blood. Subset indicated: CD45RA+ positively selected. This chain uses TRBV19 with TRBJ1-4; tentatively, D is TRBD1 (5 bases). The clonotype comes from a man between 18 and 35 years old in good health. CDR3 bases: TGTGCCAGTAGAGGGGAGGAAAAACTGTTTTTT. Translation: CASRGEEKLFF.